This TCR beta chain was documented in a study of shared clonotypes between healthy human individuals. The overall study: Researchers drew samples from two women and a few men aged 18 to 49.

Sequenced by immunoSEQ multiplex PCR; TCRdb stores in-frame clones only, minus some. Of about 1.1 million clones listed, 60% to 80% were seen once; the top ten hold 0.89%. HIV-negative, healthy adults without recent acute infections or vaccinations were the donors. Study outcomes and limitations: Sampling used blood alone; tissue repertoires probably differ.

The CDR3 is made up of 16 amino acids. V lost 4 bases and J lost 7; bases outside the gene matches: 13. Per the germline V gene, CDR1 is SGHDT and CDR2 is YYEEEE. Concerning this clone: The antigen remains undetermined.

The sequencing input was memory CD4+ T cells from PBMCs. Subset: CD45RA-negative fraction. The sequence was obtained from a man younger than 35 in good health. Some clones in this sample may be carry-over from other donors' samples. The rearrangement uses TRBV5-6 and TRBJ2-1, with 8 nucleotides matching TRBD2. The CDR3 here is CASSPPGLDIGNEQFF. The CDR3 nucleotides read TGTGCCAGCAGCCCCCCGGGACTAGACATCGGGAATGAGCAGTTCTTC. Drawing the rest from reference TRBV5-6 and TRBJ2-1, the complete variable domain is DAGVTQSPTHLIKTRGQQVTLRCSPKSGHDTVSWYQQALGQGPQFIFQYYEEEERQRGNFPDRFSGHQFPNYSSELNVNALLLGDSALYLCASSPPGLDIGNEQFFGPGTRLTVL.